These T cell receptor beta chains were read from a single sample in a study of T cells in Graves' hyperthyroidism and ophthalmopathy. MiXCR was run by TCRdb on the multiplex PCR reads, yielding one entry per CDR3 protein. The sample includes hundreds of thousands of distinct CDR3 sequences, around 20% seen only once; the top ten take 16%. Material: blood. These receptors all come from a woman aged 50 to 65 with Graves' hyperthyroidism that later progressed to Graves' ophthalmopathy. CDR3s include the opening cysteine and the closing phenylalanine or tryptophan. The D gene is left open where the match is weak. A row's size may be missing; if present it is once, few, many or a size class.

TRBJ1-2	TRBV4-1	TRBD1	.	TGCGCCAGCAGCCCCCAGGGGGTTCCTAACTATGGCTACACCTTC	CASSPQGVPNYGYTF
TRBJ1-2	TRBV6-1	.	.	TGTGCCAGCAGGCGACGATGGGAAATACCTAACTATGGCTACACCTTC	CASRRRWEIPNYGYTF
TRBJ2-1	TRBV30	TRBD1	many	TGTGCCTGGACGAGGGACAGGGGTTATGAGCAGTTCTTC	CAWTRDRGYEQFF
TRBJ2-7	TRBV7-9	.	.	TGTGCCAGCAGCCGGCCGACCGTGCTCGAGCAGTACTTC	CASSRPTVLEQYF
TRBJ1-1	TRBV6-1	TRBD1	.	TGTGCCAGCAGACAAACGACAGGGCTCCAAGCTTTCTTT	CASRQTTGLQAFF
TRBJ2-2	TRBV7-7	TRBD1	.	TGTGCTAGCAGCTCGGACAGGGGGCACTGGGCCGGGGAGCTGTTTTTT	CASSSDRGHWAGELFF
TRBJ2-7	TRBV20-1	.	.	TGTAGTGCTAGCGAACTACTAGTGGGGGCCGACTCCTACGAGCAGTACTTC	CSASELLVGADSYEQYF
TRBJ2-1	TRBV6-1	.	.	TGTGCCAGCAGTGATTATTACAATGAGCAGTTCTTC	CASSDYYNEQFF
TRBJ2-5	TRBV6-1	TRBD2	few	TGTGCCAGCAGTCAGCCCCGAGGGACTAGCGGGGGGGACCCAGCCCGGGAGACCCAGTACTTC	CASSQPRGTSGGDPARETQYF
TRBJ2-1	TRBV3-1	.	.	TGTGCCAGCAGCCCCGGTCGTCGGGGGTTTGGGGATGAGCAGTTCTTC	CASSPGRRGFGDEQFF
TRBJ1-3	TRBV7-9	.	few	TGTGCCAGCAGCTTAATTAATTTCGACGTTGGAAACACCATATATTTT	CASSLINFDVGNTIYF
TRBJ1-2	TRBV6-6	TRBD1	many	TGTGCCAGCAGTTACGAGTCGACAGGGGATAACTATGGCTACACCTTC	CASSYESTGDNYGYTF
TRBJ2-7	TRBV11-3	.	many	TGTGCCAGCAGCCCTAGCGGGGACAGGGCCCACGAGCAGTACTTC	CASSPSGDRAHEQYF
TRBJ2-1	TRBV15	TRBD2	.	TGTGCCACCAGCAGAGATGGAGGGGTGCTAGCGGCCAATGAGCAGTTCTTC	CATSRDGGVLAANEQFF
TRBJ1-1	TRBV20-1	.	few	TGCAGTGCTGATACAGCGGACGGCACTGAAGCTTTCTTT	CSADTADGTEAFF
TRBJ2-1	TRBV5-1	TRBD1	few	TGCGCCAGCAGCTCAATGACAGGGGGTGGGAATGAGCAGTTCTTC	CASSSMTGGGNEQFF
TRBJ1-5	TRBV10-3	TRBD1	.	TGTGCCATCAGTGAGTCGTCAGGGGGGAATCAGCCCCAGCATTTT	CAISESSGGNQPQHF
TRBJ2-7	TRBV6-7	.	.	TGTGCCAGCAGTTACTCGTTGCGAACGGATGGCGAGCAGTACTTC	CASSYSLRTDGEQYF
TRBJ2-2	TRBV3-1	.	few	TGTGCCAGCAGCCAAGATGGCGTCACCGGGGAGCTGTTTTTT	CASSQDGVTGELFF
TRBJ2-2	TRBV5-1	.	few	TGCGCCAGCAGCGCTGCGAACTACTTAAACACCGGGGAGCTGTTTTTT	CASSAANYLNTGELFF
TRBJ1-1	TRBV5-1	TRBD1	few	TGCGCCAGCAGCTTGGGTCAGGGGGACTCGATCGCTTTCTTT	CASSLGQGDSIAFF
TRBJ2-5	TRBV5-5	TRBD2	many	TGTGCCAGCAGCTTGGCCAGGACTAGCGGAAAAGAGACCCAGTACTTC	CASSLARTSGKETQYF
TRBJ1-4	TRBV5-6	.	few	TGTGCCAGCAGCTCAAACGCCGGGAGAGAAAAACTGTTTTTT	CASSSNAGREKLFF
TRBJ2-3	TRBV5-1	.	many	TGCGCCAGCAGCTTGGAAGGGGGGCCCACAGATACGCAGTATTTT	CASSLEGGPTDTQYF
TRBJ2-1	TRBV20-1	TRBD1	many	TGCAGTGCTACCACTCGGTGGGGGACAGGGGTCGGGGATGAGCAGTTCTTC	CSATTRWGTGVGDEQFF
TRBJ2-7	TRBV30	TRBD1	.	TGTGCCTGGAGTGATCAGGGGGCCGTTTACGAGCAGTACTTC	CAWSDQGAVYEQYF
TRBJ2-1	TRBV6-1	.	many	TGTGCCAGCAGTGAGAGGCAGGGCTCCTACAATGAGCAGTTCTTC	CASSERQGSYNEQFF
TRBJ2-2	TRBV27	.	few	TGTGCCAGCACCGGGACTCTGAACACCGGGGAGCTGTTTTTT	CASTGTLNTGELFF
TRBJ2-1	TRBV19	TRBD2	.	TGTGCCAGTAGTATTGGTTCCGCGGGGGGATACAATGAGCAGTTCTTC	CASSIGSAGGYNEQFF
TRBJ2-5	TRBV11-3	TRBD2	many	TGTGCCAGCAGCTCGATAGCGGGGGGGCAAGAGACCCAGTACTTC	CASSSIAGGQETQYF
TRBJ2-7	TRBV7-3	.	few	TGTGCCAGAAAGGAGGGGGGACGGTTGAGCTCCTACGAGCAGTACTTC	CARKEGGRLSSYEQYF
TRBJ2-5	TRBV9	TRBD2	.	TGTGCCAGCAGCCCCGGGGCGTCGCGGGGGGGCCAAGAGACCCAGTACTTC	CASSPGASRGGQETQYF
TRBJ1-4	TRBV7-2	.	.	TGTGCCAGCAGTCAGGTTGGGCAGGGGCATGAAAAACTGTTTTTT	CASSQVGQGHEKLFF
TRBJ1-2	TRBV4-1	.	.	TGCGCCAGCAGCCATAATACAGGAGCTAACTATGGCTACACCTTC	CASSHNTGANYGYTF
TRBJ1-2	TRBV20-1	.	few	TGCAGTGCTAAAGACAGGACTATCGGCTACACCTTC	CSAKDRTIGYTF
TRBJ2-1	TRBV5-1	TRBD2	.	TGCGCCAGCAGCCGAACTAGCGCGAGTTCCCTGTACAATGAGCAGTTCTTC	CASSRTSASSLYNEQFF
TRBJ2-3	TRBV9	TRBD2	.	TGTGCCAGCAGCGTAGCTACTAGCGGGGAGAACTTTGGAGATACGCAGTATTTT	CASSVATSGENFGDTQYF
TRBJ2-3	TRBV7-9	.	many	TGTGCCAGCAGCTTAGGCCCAGGGGAGGATGCAGATACGCAGTATTTT	CASSLGPGEDADTQYF
TRBJ1-5	TRBV3-1	.	many	TGTGCCAGCAGCCAAAGTGGGGGTGGCAATCAGCCCCAGCATTTT	CASSQSGGGNQPQHF
TRBJ1-1	TRBV15	.	many	TGTGCCACCCAGGCTACTATGAACACTGAAGCTTTCTTT	CATQATMNTEAFF
TRBJ1-1	TRBV4-1	.	.	TGCGCCAGCAGCCAAGATAAGGGCGGCATGAACACTGAAGCTTTCTTT	CASSQDKGGMNTEAFF
TRBJ2-7	TRBV6-2/TRBV6-3	.	.	TGTGCCAGCAGTCACTTCGCCAAGGAACTCGATCGCTACGAGCAGTACTTC	CASSHFAKELDRYEQYF
TRBJ1-1	TRBV13	TRBD1	many	TGTGCCAGCAGCGTGGGACAGCCGAACACTGAAGCTTTCTTT	CASSVGQPNTEAFF
TRBJ1-2	TRBV5-1	TRBD1	many	TGCGCCAGCAGCTTGGCCAAGAGGGGGCAAGGTCGTCGGGGCTACACCTTC	CASSLAKRGQGRRGYTF
TRBJ1-4	TRBV5-1	TRBD1	.	TGCGCCAGCAGCGGGACAGAAGCAACTAATGAAAAACTGTTTTTT	CASSGTEATNEKLFF
TRBJ1-2	TRBV3-1	.	many	TGTGCCAGCAGTCAAAGGCCAGGGGATGGCTACACCTTC	CASSQRPGDGYTF
TRBJ1-4	TRBV12-3/TRBV12-4	TRBD1	few	TGTGCCAGCAGTTTTGGACAGGGGGCTTCTAATGAAAAACTGTTTTTT	CASSFGQGASNEKLFF